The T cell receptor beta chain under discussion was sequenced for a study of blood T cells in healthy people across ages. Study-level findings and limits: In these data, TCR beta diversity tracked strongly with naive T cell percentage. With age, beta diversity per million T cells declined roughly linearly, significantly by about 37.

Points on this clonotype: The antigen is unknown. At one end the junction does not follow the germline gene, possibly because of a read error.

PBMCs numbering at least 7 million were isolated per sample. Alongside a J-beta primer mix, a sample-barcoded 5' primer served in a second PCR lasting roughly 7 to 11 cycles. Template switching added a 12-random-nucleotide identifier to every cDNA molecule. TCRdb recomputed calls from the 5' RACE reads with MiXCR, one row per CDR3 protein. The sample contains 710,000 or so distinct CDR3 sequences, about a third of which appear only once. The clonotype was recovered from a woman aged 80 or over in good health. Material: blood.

As DNA, the CDR3 is TGTGCTAGCAGCTTAGTGGTTACAGGGGCCCTTAACACTGAAGCTTTCTTT. Translation: CASSLVVTGALNTEAFF. This chain uses TRBV7-7 with TRBJ1-1; 7 positions match TRBD1. The CDR3 spans 17 residues. Germline V gene data show CDR1 as SSHAT and CDR2 as FNYEAQ (reference sequence).